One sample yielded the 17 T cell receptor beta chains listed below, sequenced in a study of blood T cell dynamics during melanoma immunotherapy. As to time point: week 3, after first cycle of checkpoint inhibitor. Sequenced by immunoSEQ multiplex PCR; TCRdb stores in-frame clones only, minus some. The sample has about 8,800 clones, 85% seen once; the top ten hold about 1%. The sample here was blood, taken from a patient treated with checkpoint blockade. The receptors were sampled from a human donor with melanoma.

The CDR3 spells CASSEAVGRGSGNTIYF. The CDR3 coding sequence is TGTGCCAGCAGTGAAGCGGTAGGACGAGGGTCCGGAAACACCATATATTTT. J is TRBJ1-3 and V is TRBV6-1; D gene uncertain. This CDR3 spans 17 amino acids. Trimming took 0 bases from V and 4 from J, leaving 16 bases between them. Germline V lookup: CDR1 MNHNS, CDR2 SASEGT.

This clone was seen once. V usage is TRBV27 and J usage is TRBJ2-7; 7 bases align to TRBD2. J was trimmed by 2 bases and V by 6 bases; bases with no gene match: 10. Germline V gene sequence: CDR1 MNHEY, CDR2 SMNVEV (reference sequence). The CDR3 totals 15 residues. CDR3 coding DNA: TGTGCCAGCAGCCTTATGCGGGGGTCGGCCTACGAGCAGTACTTC. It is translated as CASSLMRGSAYEQYF.

CDR3 region: CASTPGGGYTF. CDR3 bases: TGTGCCAGCACCCCAGGTGGGGGCTACACCTTC. The rearrangement joins TRBV7-9 to TRBJ1-2; D uncertain. The CDR3 is 11 amino acids. Deletions cut 7 bases from V and 8 bases from J, with 11 bases between. Germline loops: CDR1 SEHNR, CDR2 FQNEAQ (reference sequence).

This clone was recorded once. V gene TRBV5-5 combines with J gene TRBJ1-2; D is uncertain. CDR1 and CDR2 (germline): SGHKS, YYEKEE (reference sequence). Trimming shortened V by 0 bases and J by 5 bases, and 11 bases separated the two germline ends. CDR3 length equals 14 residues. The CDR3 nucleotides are TGTGCCAGCAGCTTGGTCAGGACTCCTTATGGCTACACCTTC. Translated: CASSLVRTPYGYTF.

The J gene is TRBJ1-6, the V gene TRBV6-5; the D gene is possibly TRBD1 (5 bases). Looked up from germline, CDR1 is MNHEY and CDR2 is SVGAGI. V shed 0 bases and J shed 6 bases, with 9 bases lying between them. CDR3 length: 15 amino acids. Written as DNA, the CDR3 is TGTGCCAGCAGTTACTCGGGGGGTAGTAATTCACCCCTCCACTTT. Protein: CASSYSGGSNSPLHF.

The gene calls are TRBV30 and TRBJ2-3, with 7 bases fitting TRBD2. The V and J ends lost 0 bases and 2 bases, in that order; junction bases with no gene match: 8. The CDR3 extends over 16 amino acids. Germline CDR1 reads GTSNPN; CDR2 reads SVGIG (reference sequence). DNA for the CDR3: TGTGCCTGGAGTGTCGGACTAGGAGGCCTCACAGATACGCAGTATTTT. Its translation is CAWSVGLGGLTDTQYF.

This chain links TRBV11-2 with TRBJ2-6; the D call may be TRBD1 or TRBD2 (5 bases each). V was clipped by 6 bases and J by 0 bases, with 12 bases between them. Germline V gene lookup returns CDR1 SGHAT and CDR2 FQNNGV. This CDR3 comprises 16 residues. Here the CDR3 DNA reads TGTGCCAGCAGAGCCGGGGCCGTCTCTGGGGCCAACGTCCTGACTTTC. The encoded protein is CASRAGAVSGANVLTF.

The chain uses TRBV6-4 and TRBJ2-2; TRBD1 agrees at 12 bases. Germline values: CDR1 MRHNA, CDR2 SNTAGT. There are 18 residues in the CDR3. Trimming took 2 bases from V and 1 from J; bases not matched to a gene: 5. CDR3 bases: TGTGCCAGCAGTGACGAGTGGGACAGGGGGCAGAACACCGGGGAGCTGTTTTTT. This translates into CASSDEWDRGQNTGELFF.

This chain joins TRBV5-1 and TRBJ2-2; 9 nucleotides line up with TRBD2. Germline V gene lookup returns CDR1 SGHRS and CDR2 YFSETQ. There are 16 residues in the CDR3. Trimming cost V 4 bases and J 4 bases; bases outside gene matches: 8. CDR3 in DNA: TGCGCCAGCAGCCGGAGCGGGGGGTCCAGCACCGGGGAGCTGTTTTTT. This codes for CASSRSGGSSTGELFF.

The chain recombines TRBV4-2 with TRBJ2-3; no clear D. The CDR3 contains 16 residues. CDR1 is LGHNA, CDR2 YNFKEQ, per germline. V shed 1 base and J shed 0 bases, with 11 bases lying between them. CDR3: CASSQVQRVSTDTQYF. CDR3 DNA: TGTGCCAGCAGCCAAGTCCAAAGAGTGAGCACAGATACGCAGTATTTT.

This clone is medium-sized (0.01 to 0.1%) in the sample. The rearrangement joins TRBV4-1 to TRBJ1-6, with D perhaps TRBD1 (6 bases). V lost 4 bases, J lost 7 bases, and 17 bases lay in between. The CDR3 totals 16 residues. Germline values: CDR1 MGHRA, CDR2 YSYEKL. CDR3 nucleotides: TGCGCCAGCAGCCTCTCTCCACAGGGAAGCAATTCACCCCTCCACTTT. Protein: CASSLSPQGSNSPLHF.

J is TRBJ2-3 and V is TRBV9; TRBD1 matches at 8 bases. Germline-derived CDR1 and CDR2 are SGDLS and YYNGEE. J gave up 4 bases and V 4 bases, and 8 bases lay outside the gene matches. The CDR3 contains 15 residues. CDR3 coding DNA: TGTGCCAGCAGCCCCAGGACAGGGCTTGCAGATACGCAGTATTTT. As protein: CASSPRTGLADTQYF.

The DNA of the CDR3 is TGTGCCAGCAGCCTGGGCCCGGGCTTGGCAGATACGCAGTATTTT. It codes for CASSLGPGLADTQYF. The V gene is TRBV11-2, the J gene TRBJ2-3; D is unresolved. Per the germline V gene, CDR1 is SGHAT and CDR2 is FQNNGV. Trimming took off 5 bases at V and 4 bases at J, with 16 bases between the two ends. The CDR3 consists of 15 residues.

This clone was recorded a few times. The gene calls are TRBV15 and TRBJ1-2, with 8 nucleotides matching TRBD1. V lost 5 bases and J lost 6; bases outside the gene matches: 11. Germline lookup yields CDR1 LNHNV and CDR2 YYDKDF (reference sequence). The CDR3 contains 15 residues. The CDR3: CATSLIQGAWDGYTF. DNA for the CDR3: TGTGCCACCAGCCTCATCCAGGGGGCGTGGGATGGCTACACCTTC.

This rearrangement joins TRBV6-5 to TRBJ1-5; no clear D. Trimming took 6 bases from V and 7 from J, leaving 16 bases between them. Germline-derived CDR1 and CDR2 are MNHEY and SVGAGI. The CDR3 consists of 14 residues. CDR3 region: CASRSGVAVQPQHF. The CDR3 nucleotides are TGTGCCAGCAGAAGCGGGGTCGCGGTGCAGCCCCAGCATTTT.

The CDR3 sequence: CASSFSGGTSTDTQYF. The CDR3 DNA reads TGTGCCAGCAGTTTTAGCGGGGGGACTAGCACAGATACGCAGTATTTT. This chain links TRBV27 with TRBJ2-3; 10 bases match TRBD2. Germline CDR1 and CDR2: MNHEY and SMNVEV (reference sequence). V shed 3 bases, J shed 0 bases, and the junction held 3 bases outside the gene matches. The CDR3 contains 16 residues.

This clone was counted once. CDR3 DNA: TGTGCCAGCAGTTTTGTACGGGGCTATGGCTACACCTTC. Amino acid sequence: CASSFVRGYGYTF. The chain uses TRBV27 and TRBJ1-2, with D hard to call. The CDR3 contains 13 residues. V dropped 3 bases and J dropped 4 bases, with 9 bases sitting between them. Per the germline V gene, CDR1 is MNHEY and CDR2 is SMNVEV (reference sequence).